Relative to its sample, the clone carrying this TCR beta chain is medium-sized. Time point of the sample: healthy volunteer bleed at 6 weeks. Extraction of total RNA was performed on unfractionated whole blood. The sample comes from a study of human T cells and chemical hapten exposure. CDR3 size: 16 residues. Trimming removed 7 bases from V and 0 bases from J, with 17 bases in between. TCRdb independently ran MiXCR on the RACE reads; one entry per CDR3 protein. The sample contains about 47,000 distinct CDR3 sequences, around 3.4% of which appear only once. This TCR came from a human donor in good health. Some clones in this sample may be carry-over from other donors' samples. The V and J genes are TRBV12-3 or TRBV12-4 and TRBJ2-3, with D hard to call. The sequencing sample was made of whole blood. The CDR3 DNA is TGTGCCAGCATCCTCTCGAGTACGGCTAGCACAGATACGCAGTATTTT. Translating gives CASILSSTASTDTQYF.